The present TCR beta chain was sequenced within a study of response to subunit inactivated influenza vaccine. MiXCR, applied by TCRdb to the RT-PCR reads, yields one record per CDR3 protein. In the table there are roughly 520,000 distinct CDR3 sequences, roughly 27% of which are singletons. The V gene's germline CDR1 is KGHSH and CDR2 LQKENI. This CDR3 region has 17 residues. Details on this clonotype: Mismatch with germline at one junction end may stem from a read error.

The clonotype was recovered from a man aged 45-65 years who received an inactivated influenza vaccine. The starting material was CD4+ T cells sorted from PBMCs, obtained 5 days after vaccination. V and J are TRBV18 and TRBJ1-4; D is possibly TRBD1 (6 bases). The CDR3 sequence: CASSPRQAQLTNGKLFF. The DNA of the CDR3 is TGTGCCAGCTCACCACGACAGGCCCAGCTCACTAATGGAAAACTGTTTTTT.